The 30 T cell receptor beta chains below come from one sample, sequenced in a study of blood T cells in healthy people across ages. For the second PCR, which ran for roughly 7 to 11 cycles, a sample-barcoded 5' primer and a J-beta primer mix were used. From the 5' RACE reads, TCRdb called clonotypes with MiXCR, one entry per CDR3 protein. Counted here are approximately 1.5 million distinct CDR3 sequences, approximately 43% occurring once; the ten biggest clones make up less than 5%. The material sequenced was blood. These receptors all stem from a woman aged 18-29 years in good health.

The chain recombines TRBV24-1 with TRBJ2-3, with D perhaps matching TRBD1 or TRBD2 (5 bases each). Between the trimmed V and J ends, which lost 9 bases and 0 bases, there was a span of 15 bases. The V gene's germline CDR1 is KGHDR and CDR2 SFDVKD. The CDR3 is 15 residues long. CDR3 in amino acids: CATAAGTYSTDTQYF. The CDR3 bases are TGTGCCACCGCAGCCGGGACCTACAGCACAGATACGCAGTATTTT.

The chain joins TRBV29-1 to TRBJ1-1; the D is unclear. The CDR3 is 13 residues long. The V gene's germline CDR1 is SQVTM and CDR2 ANQGSEA. V shed 7 bases and J shed 0 bases, with 12 bases lying between them. CDR3 nucleotides: TGCAGCGGTGAGGGCAGGCTGAACACTGAAGCTTTCTTT. Its protein is CSGEGRLNTEAFF.

This clonotype has only a few counts. This chain links TRBV18 with TRBJ2-4; D may be TRBD1 or TRBD2 (5 bases each). Germline V CDR1 and CDR2: KGHSH, LQKENI. The V end lost 3 bases, the J end lost 8 bases, and 14 bases lay between the germline ends. This CDR3 is built from 14 residues. CDR3 nucleotides: TGTGCCAGCTCACCGAGTCTAAGAGGGGACATTCAGTACTTC. As protein: CASSPSLRGDIQYF.

J is TRBJ2-3 and V is TRBV20-1; D is unresolved. The germline V gene has CDR1 DFQATT and CDR2 SNEGSKA (reference sequence). CDR3 length: 14 residues. Trimming took 1 base from V and 3 from J, leaving 11 bases between them. CDR3 region: CSARGRWGTDTQYF. Here the CDR3 DNA reads TGCAGTGCTAGAGGACGGTGGGGAACAGATACGCAGTATTTT.

This clonotype was picked up a small number of times. This chain links TRBV6-5 with TRBJ1-2, with D possibly TRBD1 on 6 matching bases. This CDR3 is 17 amino acids long. V lost 2 bases and J 8 bases, leaving 24 bases between the germline ends. Germline-derived CDR1 and CDR2 are MNHEY and SVGAGI. In nucleotides, the CDR3 is TGTGCCAGCAGTTACGGGTACAGGGAGATTACTACTGGCGGCTACACCTTC. Its translation is CASSYGYREITTGGYTF.

CDR3 DNA sequence: TGTGCCAGCAGCTTATACGCCCCCGGCGATTACAATGAGCAGTTCTTC. Encoded protein: CASSLYAPGDYNEQFF. The chain uses TRBV7-3 and TRBJ2-1; D remains unclear. Trimming pared 2 bases from V and 4 bases from J, leaving 15 bases between. The CDR3 runs 16 residues. Germline CDR1 reads SGHTA; CDR2 reads FQGTGA.

The table lists this clonotype with a few counts. The V call is TRBV18, the J call TRBJ2-6; 7 nucleotides align to TRBD1. Germline assignment: CDR1 KGHSH and CDR2 LQKENI. This CDR3 comprises 19 residues. The V and J ends lost 1 base and 0 bases, in that order; junction bases with no gene match: 9. CDR3 in amino acids: CASSPLTGFRASGANVLTF. CDR3 DNA sequence: TGTGCCAGCTCACCACTGACAGGGTTCCGCGCCTCTGGGGCCAACGTCCTGACTTTC.

This clonotype was seen only a few times. The V gene is TRBV7-2, the J gene TRBJ2-1; D perhaps matches TRBD2 (5 bases). Germline loops: CDR1 SGHTA, CDR2 FQGNSA. The CDR3 length is 14 residues. V lost 5 bases, J lost 7 bases, and 15 bases lay in between. DNA of the CDR3: TGTGCCAGCAGCCTCCAGAGAACTAGTAATGAGCAGTTCTTC. Its protein product is CASSLQRTSNEQFF.

This clonotype was detected a few times. The chain links TRBV29-1 to TRBJ1-2, with D unclear. V was clipped by 4 bases and J by 4 bases, with 10 bases between them. Germline V gene sequence: CDR1 SQVTM, CDR2 ANQGSEA. The CDR3 runs 12 residues. This CDR3 reads CSVGDGGYGYTF. The CDR3 DNA reads as TGCAGCGTTGGCGACGGAGGCTATGGCTACACCTTC.

About this clonotype itself: With a much larger clone just one base away, this may be a read error. The rearrangement links TRBV12-3 or TRBV12-4 to TRBJ2-3, with 11 bases that match TRBD2. The ends lost 4 bases at V and 4 bases at J; junction bases unmatched: 7. This CDR3 is 16 amino acids long. CDR3 sequence reads: CASSSPSGGKSDTQYF. For the CDR3, the DNA is TGTGCCAGCAGTTCACCTAGCGGGGGGAAATCAGATACGCAGTATTTT.

This clonotype was found a few times. The chain carries TRBV20-1 and TRBJ1-4, with 8 bases matching TRBD1. The germline gives CDR1 DFQATT, CDR2 SNEGSKA (reference sequence). Trimming cost V 6 bases and J 3 bases; bases outside gene matches: 3. The CDR3 has 13 amino acids. This chain's CDR3 is CSADRVANEKLFF. The CDR3 nucleotides read TGCAGTGCGGACAGGGTGGCTAATGAAAAACTGTTTTTT.

This clonotype came up a few times. This CDR3 reads CASRRGGVGSYNEQFF. The CDR3 nucleotides read TGTGCCAGCAGACGGGGGGGGGTAGGGTCCTACAATGAGCAGTTCTTC. The gene calls are TRBV27 and TRBJ2-1; TRBD2 aligns across 8 bases. The V segment lost 6 bases and the J segment 1 base; nucleotides outside the gene matches: 8. Germline V gene sequence: CDR1 MNHEY, CDR2 SMNVEV (reference sequence). The CDR3 contains 16 residues.

The chain recombines TRBV7-2 with TRBJ2-7; weak D call: TRBD1 (6 bases). V shed 5 bases and J shed 4 bases, with 15 bases lying between them. The CDR3 is 14 residues long. The germline V gene encodes CDR1 SGHTA and CDR2 FQGNSA. The CDR3 DNA reads TGTGCCAGCAGCGATATTACCAGGGGTTACGAGCAGTACTTC. Its protein is CASSDITRGYEQYF. The full variable domain, its missing parts supplied by reference TRBV7-2 and TRBJ2-7, is GAGVSQSPSNKVTEKGKDVELRCDPISGHTALYWYRQSLGQGLEFLIYFQGNSAPDKSGLPSDRFSAERTGGSVSTLTIQRTQQEDSAVYLCASSDITRGYEQYFGPGTRLTVT.

The J gene is TRBJ2-1, the V gene TRBV20-1, with D hard to call. This CDR3 region has 13 residues. Germline V gene lookup returns CDR1 DFQATT and CDR2 SNEGSKA (reference sequence). V was clipped by 0 bases and J by 4 bases, with 7 bases between them. CDR3 sequence: CSARDPIYNEQFF. CDR3 DNA sequence: TGCAGTGCTAGAGATCCAATTTACAATGAGCAGTTCTTC.

This sequence joins TRBV9 and TRBJ2-5, with a tentative D call TRBD1 (6 bases). V dropped 3 bases and J dropped 1 base, with 16 bases sitting between them. Germline-derived CDR1 and CDR2 are SGDLS and YYNGEE. The CDR3 extends over 16 amino acids. The CDR3 here is CASSDAGVPFQETQYF. The CDR3 DNA follows: TGTGCCAGCAGCGACGCAGGGGTCCCCTTCCAAGAGACCCAGTACTTC.

V gene TRBV4-1 combines with J gene TRBJ2-1; D remains unclear. Matching the DNA end better, TRBJ2-7 makes the J call doubtful. The CDR3 extends over 15 amino acids. Germline-derived CDR1 and CDR2 are MGHRA and YSYEKL. The CDR3 sequence is CASSYLGSESNEQYF. CDR3 bases: TGCGCCAGCAGCTATTTGGGCTCGGAGTCAAATGAGCAGTACTTC.

The rearrangement joins TRBV13 to TRBJ2-3; 7 bases line up with TRBD2. The junction had 6 bases not matched to a gene; V was cut back by 4 bases and J by 2 bases. Germline V gene data show CDR1 as PRHDT and CDR2 as FYEKMQ (reference sequence). The CDR3 is made up of 15 amino acids. CDR3 DNA: TGTGCCAGCAGCTCCCCCGGGACTAACACAGATACGCAGTATTTT. Translating gives CASSSPGTNTDTQYF. The whole variable domain, remainder taken from reference TRBV13 and TRBJ2-3, is AAGVIQSPRHLIKEKRETATLKCYPIPRHDTVYWYQQGPGQDPQFLISFYEKMQSDKGSIPDRFSAQQFSDYHSELNMSSLELGDSALYFCASSSPGTNTDTQYFGPGTRLTVL.

The chain links TRBV7-9 to TRBJ1-3, with a tentative D call TRBD1 (6 bases). The CDR3 extends over 15 amino acids. Germline-derived CDR1 and CDR2 are SEHNR and FQNEAQ (reference sequence). Trimming shortened V by 6 bases and J by 2 bases, and 14 bases separated the two germline ends. The CDR3: CASRLGGPAGNTIYF. CDR3 DNA sequence: TGTGCCAGCAGGTTGGGGGGGCCCGCTGGAAACACCATATATTTT.

The chain joins TRBV29-1 to TRBJ1-2, with TRBD1 matching over 9 bases. The germline V gene encodes CDR1 SQVTM and CDR2 ANQGSEA. J was trimmed by 2 bases and V by 2 bases; bases with no gene match: 6. The CDR3 has 15 amino acids. The CDR3 DNA follows: TGCAGCGTTGAACGTCCCGGGACAGGGAACTATGGCTACACCTTC. Amino acids: CSVERPGTGNYGYTF.

This clonotype was seen more than once but under ten times. This chain uses TRBV6-2 or TRBV6-3 with TRBJ2-7; no definite D call. This CDR3 region has 11 residues. Germline CDR1 MNHEY, CDR2 SVGEGT. Trimming removed 2 bases at V and 5 bases at J, with 4 bases between. CDR3 protein: CASSYRNEQYF. The CDR3 region has the DNA TGTGCCAGCAGTTACCGTAACGAGCAGTACTTC.

The chain carries TRBV20-1 and TRBJ2-7, with no clear D. The V end lost 7 bases, the J end lost 9 bases, and 19 bases lay between the germline ends. CDR1 and CDR2 from the germline V gene are DFQATT and SNEGSKA (reference sequence). This CDR3 region has 12 residues. The CDR3 bases are TGCAGTGGGGTTCTTGCATCCACGGGGCAGTACTTC. This translates into CSGVLASTGQYF.

This clonotype has more than one count but fewer than ten. The genes are TRBV15 and TRBJ1-5; D possibly corresponds to TRBD1 (6 bases). From germline, CDR1 is LNHNV and CDR2 YYDKDF (reference sequence). CDR3 length equals 14 residues. The ends were cut back, 6 bases at V and 1 base at J, with 10 bases in the middle. The CDR3, as DNA: TGTGCCACCAGGCGGGACATGAGCAATCAGCCCCAGCATTTT. It yields the protein CATRRDMSNQPQHF.

This clonotype appeared a few times. The V gene is TRBV2, the J gene TRBJ1-1; unclear D gene. Germline CDR1 is SNHLY and CDR2 is FYNNEI. Between the trimmed V and J ends, which lost 1 base and 11 bases, there was a span of 14 bases. The CDR3 contains 13 residues. The DNA of the CDR3 is TGTGCCAGCAGTGAAGAGGTAGCTACTGGCGCTTTCTTT. It translates to CASSEEVATGAFF. The whole variable domain, filled in from reference TRBV2 and TRBJ1-1, reads EPEVTQTPSHQVTQMGQEVILRCVPISNHLYFYWYRQILGQKVEFLVSFYNNEISEKSEIFDDQFSVERPDGSNFTLKIRSTKLEDSAMYFCASSEEVATGAFFGQGTRLTVV.

CDR3 sequence (DNA): TGTGCCAGCAGCGCCCTTCCCGAGCGGGGCAATGAGCAGTTCTTC. Its protein product is CASSALPERGNEQFF. The V call is TRBV9, the J call TRBJ2-1, with TRBD2 matching 7 bases. The CDR3 loop spans 15 amino acids. J lost 6 bases, V lost 3 bases, and 9 bases had no gene match. Germline V gene sequence: CDR1 SGDLS, CDR2 YYNGEE.

This clonotype was seen more than once but under ten times. The rearrangement links TRBV7-2 to TRBJ2-3, with 9 bases lining up with TRBD2. Germline CDR1 reads SGHTA; CDR2 reads FQGNSA. Losses at the gene ends were 4 bases for V and 6 bases for J; bases not matched to a gene: 5. The CDR3 contains 14 residues. The CDR3 is CASSWRAGGDTQYF. DNA of the CDR3: TGTGCCAGCAGCTGGCGGGCGGGAGGGGATACGCAGTATTTT.

This clonotype was detected only a few times. The chain employs TRBV7-2 and TRBJ1-6; TRBD1 agrees at 8 bases. The ends lost 5 bases at V and 4 bases at J; junction bases unmatched: 4. This CDR3 comprises 15 residues. The germline gives CDR1 SGHTA, CDR2 FQGNSA. The CDR3 loop is CASSRQGMYNSPLHF. The CDR3 DNA sequence: TGTGCCAGCAGCCGACAGGGGATGTATAATTCACCCCTCCACTTT.

The chain combines TRBV7-2 with TRBJ2-1; the D call may be TRBD1 or TRBD2 (5 bases each). Trimming removed 0 bases from V and 4 bases from J, with 10 bases in between. This CDR3 has 15 residues. CDR1 and CDR2 (germline): SGHTA, FQGNSA. CDR3 DNA: TGTGCCAGCAGCTTAGCGGGGACCAAGTACAATGAGCAGTTCTTC. Its protein product is CASSLAGTKYNEQFF.

This clonotype was seen more than once but under ten times. The chain recombines TRBV6-6 with TRBJ2-2; D is uncertain. This CDR3 region has 13 residues. Trimming left V 6 bases short and J 5 bases short, with 10 bases between. CDR1 and CDR2 from the germline V gene are MNHNY and SVGAGI (reference sequence). The CDR3 spells CASRIRETGELFF. CDR3 coding DNA: TGTGCCAGCAGAATCCGTGAAACCGGGGAGCTGTTTTTT.

The sample holds many counts of this clonotype. The genes are TRBV20-1 and TRBJ2-1; no clear D gene. Trimming took off 5 bases at V and 0 bases at J, with 8 bases between the two ends. Germline lookup yields CDR1 DFQATT and CDR2 SNEGSKA (reference sequence). This CDR3 contains 13 residues. CDR3 in DNA: TGCAGTGCTCGCCGCGACTCCTACAATGAGCAGTTCTTC. Protein sequence: CSARRDSYNEQFF.

This clonotype occurred a few times. As DNA, the CDR3 is TGTGCCAGCAGTTACTCAGGGACAGGGAGTGAAAAACTGTTTTTT. This translates into CASSYSGTGSEKLFF. The V and J genes are TRBV6-6 and TRBJ1-4; 9 positions agree with TRBD1. The CDR3 spans 15 residues. Germline assignment: CDR1 MNHNY and CDR2 SVGAGI (reference sequence). J gave up 7 bases and V 0 bases, and 3 bases lay outside the gene matches.